The T cell receptor beta chain described here comes from a study of T cell responses to AZD1222 COVID-19 vaccine. Study-wide points: Unmutated variant regions are reportedly the target of nearly half of TCRs that are spike-specific. When two AZD1222 doses had been given, Spike-specific TCR breadth and depth rose. Clonal diversity was possibly underestimated, and white British individuals and females predominated among donors. Baseline seropositivity characterized only a handful of AZD1222 recipients.

Assay used: immunoSEQ multiplex PCR; TCRdb lists only in-frame clones, some missing. This table has 100,000 to 150,000 clones, roughly 90% appearing once. V lost 0 bases to trimming and J lost 7 bases; unmatched junction nucleotides: 6. Germline V gene sequence: CDR1 LGHDT, CDR2 YNNKEL (reference sequence). The CDR3 is 15 residues long. Notes on this clone: The target antigen is unknown.

This specimen consisted of peripheral blood, obtained on day 0 of AZD1222 vaccination. The receptor comes from an adult in good health. J is TRBJ2-1 and V is TRBV3-1 (or the pseudogene TRBV3-2); TRBD2 matches at 7 bases. CDR3 loop: CASSQEGSSGNEQFF. In nucleotides, the CDR3 is TGTGCCAGCAGCCAAGAAGGATCTAGCGGTAATGAGCAGTTCTTC.